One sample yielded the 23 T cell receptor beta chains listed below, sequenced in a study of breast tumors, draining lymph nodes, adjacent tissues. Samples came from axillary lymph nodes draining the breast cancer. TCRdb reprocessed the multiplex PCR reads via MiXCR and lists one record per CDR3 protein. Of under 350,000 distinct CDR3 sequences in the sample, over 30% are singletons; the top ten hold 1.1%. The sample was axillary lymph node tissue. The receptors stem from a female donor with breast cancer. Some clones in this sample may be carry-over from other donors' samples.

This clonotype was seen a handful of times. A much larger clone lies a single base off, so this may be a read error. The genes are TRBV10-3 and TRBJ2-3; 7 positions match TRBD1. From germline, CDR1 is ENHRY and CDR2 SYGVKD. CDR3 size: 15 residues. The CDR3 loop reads CAISETRDSTGTQYF. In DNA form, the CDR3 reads TGTGCCATCAGTGAGACCCGGGACAGCACAGGTACGCAGTATTTT.

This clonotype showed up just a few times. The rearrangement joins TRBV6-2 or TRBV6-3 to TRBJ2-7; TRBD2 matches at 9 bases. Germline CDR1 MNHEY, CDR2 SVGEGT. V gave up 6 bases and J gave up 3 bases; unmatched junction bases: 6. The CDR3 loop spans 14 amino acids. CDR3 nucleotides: TGTGCCAGCAGCTCACTAGCGGGCCTCTACGAGCAGTACTTC. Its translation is CASSSLAGLYEQYF.

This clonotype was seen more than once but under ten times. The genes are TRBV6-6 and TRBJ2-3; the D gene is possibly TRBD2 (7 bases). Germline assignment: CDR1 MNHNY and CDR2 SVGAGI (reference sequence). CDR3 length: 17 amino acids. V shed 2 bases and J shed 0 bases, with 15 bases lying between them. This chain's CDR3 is CASSYLRGRGSTDTQYF. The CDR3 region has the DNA TGTGCCAGCAGTTACCTAAGGGGGAGGGGGAGCACAGATACGCAGTATTTT.

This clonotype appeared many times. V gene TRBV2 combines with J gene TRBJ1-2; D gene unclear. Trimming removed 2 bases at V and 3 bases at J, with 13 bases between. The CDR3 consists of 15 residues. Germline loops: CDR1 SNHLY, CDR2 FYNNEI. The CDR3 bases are TGTGCCAGCAGTGAATCTGGGTGGGCGGACTATGGCTACACCTTC. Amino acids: CASSESGWADYGYTF.

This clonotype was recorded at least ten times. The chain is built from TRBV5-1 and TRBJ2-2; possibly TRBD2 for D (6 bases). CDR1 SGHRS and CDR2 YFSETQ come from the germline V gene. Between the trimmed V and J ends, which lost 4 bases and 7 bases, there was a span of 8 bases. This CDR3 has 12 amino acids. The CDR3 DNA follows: TGCGCCAGCAGCGTGGAGGGCGGGGAGCTGTTTTTT. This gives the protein CASSVEGGELFF. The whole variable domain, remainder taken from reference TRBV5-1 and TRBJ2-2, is KAGVTQTPRYLIKTRGQQVTLSCSPISGHRSVSWYQQTPGQGLQFLFEYFSETQRNKGNFPGRFSGRQFSNSRSEMNVSTLELGDSALYLCASSVEGGELFFGEGSRLTVL.

The CDR3 DNA reads TGTGCCAGCAGGAAAAACTCGGGGGGCGTTGGAGAGACCATATATTTT. Translated: CASRKNSGGVGETIYF. The chain combines TRBV7-2 with TRBJ1-3; possibly TRBD1 for D (6 bases). The germline gives CDR1 SGHTA, CDR2 FQGNSA. V was pared by 6 bases and J by 10 bases, with 25 bases between. The CDR3 extends over 16 amino acids. Full variable domain (outside the CDR3, taken from reference TRBV7-2 and TRBJ1-3): GAGVSQSPSNKVTEKGKDVELRCDPISGHTALYWYRQSLGQGLEFLIYFQGNSAPDKSGLPSDRFSAERTGGSVSTLTIQRTQQEDSAVYLCASRKNSGGVGETIYFGEGSWLTVV.

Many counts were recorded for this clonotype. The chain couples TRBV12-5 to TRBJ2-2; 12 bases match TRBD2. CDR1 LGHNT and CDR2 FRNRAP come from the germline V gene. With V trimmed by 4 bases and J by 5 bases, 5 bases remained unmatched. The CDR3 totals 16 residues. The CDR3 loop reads CASGSGLAGNTGELFF. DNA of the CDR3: TGTGCTAGTGGTTCTGGACTAGCGGGAAATACCGGGGAGCTGTTTTTT. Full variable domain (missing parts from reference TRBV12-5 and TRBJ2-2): DARVTQTPRHKVTEMGQEVTMRCQPILGHNTVFWYRQTMMQGLELLAYFRNRAPLDDSGMPKDRFSAEMPDATLATLKIQPSEPRDSAVYFCASGSGLAGNTGELFFGEGSRLTVL.

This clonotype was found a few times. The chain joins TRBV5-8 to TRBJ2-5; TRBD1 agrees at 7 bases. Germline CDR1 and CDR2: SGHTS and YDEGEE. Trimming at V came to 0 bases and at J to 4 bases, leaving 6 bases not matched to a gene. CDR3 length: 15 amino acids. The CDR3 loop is CASSLAVYRGETQYF. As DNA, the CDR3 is TGTGCCAGCAGCTTGGCCGTGTACAGGGGAGAGACCCAGTACTTC.

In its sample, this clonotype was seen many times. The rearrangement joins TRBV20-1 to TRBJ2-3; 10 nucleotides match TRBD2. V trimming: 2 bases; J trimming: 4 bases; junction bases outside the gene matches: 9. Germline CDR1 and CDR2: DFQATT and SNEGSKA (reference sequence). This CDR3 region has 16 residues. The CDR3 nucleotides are TGCAGTGCTAGACTGCCTAGCGGGAGAAGGGCAGATACGCAGTATTTT. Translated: CSARLPSGRRADTQYF.

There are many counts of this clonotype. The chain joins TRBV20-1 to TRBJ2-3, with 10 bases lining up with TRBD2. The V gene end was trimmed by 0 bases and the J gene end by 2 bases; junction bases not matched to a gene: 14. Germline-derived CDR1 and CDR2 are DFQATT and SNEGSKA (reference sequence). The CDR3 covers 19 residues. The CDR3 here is CSARDRGASGSGPTDTQYF. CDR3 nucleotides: TGCAGTGCTAGAGATCGGGGCGCTAGCGGGAGCGGTCCCACAGATACGCAGTATTTT.

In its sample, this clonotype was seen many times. CDR3 in DNA: TGTGCCAGCAGCTTGAGGGCCCTGGCGAACAATGAGCAGTTCTTC. It yields the protein CASSLRALANNEQFF. The chain combines TRBV11-3 with TRBJ2-1; D possibly corresponds to TRBD2 (5 bases). V lost 3 bases and J 5 bases, leaving 14 bases between the germline ends. The CDR3 covers 15 residues. Germline loops: CDR1 SGHNT, CDR2 YENEEA.

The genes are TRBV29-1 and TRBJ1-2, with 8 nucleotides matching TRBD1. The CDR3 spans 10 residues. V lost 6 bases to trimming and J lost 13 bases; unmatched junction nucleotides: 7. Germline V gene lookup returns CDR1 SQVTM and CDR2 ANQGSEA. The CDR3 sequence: CSVGDRTITF. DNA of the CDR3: TGCAGCGTGGGGGACAGGACCATCACCTTC.

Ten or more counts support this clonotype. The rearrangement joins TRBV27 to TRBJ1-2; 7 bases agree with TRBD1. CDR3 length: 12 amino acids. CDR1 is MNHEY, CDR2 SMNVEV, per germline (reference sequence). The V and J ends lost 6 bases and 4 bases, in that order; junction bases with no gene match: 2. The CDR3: CASRAGGYGYTF. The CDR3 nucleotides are TGTGCCAGCAGGGCAGGGGGCTATGGCTACACCTTC.

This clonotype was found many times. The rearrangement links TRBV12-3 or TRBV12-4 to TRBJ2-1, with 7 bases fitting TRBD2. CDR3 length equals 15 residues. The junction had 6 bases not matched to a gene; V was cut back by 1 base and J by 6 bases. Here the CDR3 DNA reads TGTGCCAGCAGTTTAGACCTAGCGGCCGCCAATGAGCAGTTCTTC. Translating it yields CASSLDLAAANEQFF.

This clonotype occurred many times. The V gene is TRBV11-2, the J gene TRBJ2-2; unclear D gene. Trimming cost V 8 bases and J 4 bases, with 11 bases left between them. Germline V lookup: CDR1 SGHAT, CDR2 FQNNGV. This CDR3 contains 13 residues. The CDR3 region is CASRALGTGELFF. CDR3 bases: TGTGCCAGCCGGGCCCTGGGCACCGGGGAGCTGTTTTTT.

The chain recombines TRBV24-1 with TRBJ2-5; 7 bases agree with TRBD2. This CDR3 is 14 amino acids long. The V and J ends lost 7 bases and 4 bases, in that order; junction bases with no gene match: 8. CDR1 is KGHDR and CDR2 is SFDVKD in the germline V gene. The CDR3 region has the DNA TGTGCCACCAGCGAGACGGGGGGTTTAGAGACCCAGTACTTC. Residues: CATSETGGLETQYF.

CDR3 sequence (DNA): TGTGCCATCAGTGAGCAGGGGACCTTCACTGAAGCTTTCTTT. Its protein is CAISEQGTFTEAFF. The chain is built from TRBV10-3 and TRBJ1-1, with D perhaps TRBD1 (6 bases). The CDR3 contains 14 residues. V lost 2 bases to trimming and J lost 4 bases, with 11 bases between them. In germline, CDR1 is ENHRY, CDR2 SYGVKD.

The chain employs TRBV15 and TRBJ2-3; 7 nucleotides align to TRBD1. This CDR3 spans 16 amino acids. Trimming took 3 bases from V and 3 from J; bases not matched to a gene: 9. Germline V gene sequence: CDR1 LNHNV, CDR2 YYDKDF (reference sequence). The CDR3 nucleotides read TGTGCCACCAGCAGTGCTAGGGGGCCAGAGACAGATACGCAGTATTTT. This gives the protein CATSSARGPETDTQYF.

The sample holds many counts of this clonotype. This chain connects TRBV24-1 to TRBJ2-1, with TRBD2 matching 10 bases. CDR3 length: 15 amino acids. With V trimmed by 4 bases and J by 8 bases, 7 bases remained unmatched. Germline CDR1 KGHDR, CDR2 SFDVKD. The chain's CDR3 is CATSEGKLAGHEQFF. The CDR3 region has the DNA TGTGCCACCAGTGAAGGAAAACTAGCGGGGCATGAGCAGTTCTTC.

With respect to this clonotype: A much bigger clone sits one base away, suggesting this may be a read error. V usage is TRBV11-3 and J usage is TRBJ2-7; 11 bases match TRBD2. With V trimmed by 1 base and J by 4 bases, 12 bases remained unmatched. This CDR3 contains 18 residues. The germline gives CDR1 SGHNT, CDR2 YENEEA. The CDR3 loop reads CASSLVRVAGGPPYEQYF. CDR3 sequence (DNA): TGTGCCAGCAGCTTAGTCCGGGTAGCGGGAGGGCCCCCGTACGAGCAGTACTTC.

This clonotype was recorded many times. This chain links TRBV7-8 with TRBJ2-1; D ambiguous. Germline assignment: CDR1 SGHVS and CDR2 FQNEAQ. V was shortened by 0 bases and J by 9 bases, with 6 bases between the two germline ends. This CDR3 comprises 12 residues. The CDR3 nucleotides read TGTGCCAGCAGCTTAGCGCTAGGTGAGCAGTTCTTC. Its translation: CASSLALGEQFF. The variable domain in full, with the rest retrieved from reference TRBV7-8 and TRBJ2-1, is GAGVSQSPRYKVAKRGQDVALRCDPISGHVSLFWYQQALGQGPEFLTYFQNEAQLDKSGLPSDRFFAERPEGSVSTLKIQRTQQEDSAVYLCASSLALGEQFFGPGTRLTVL.

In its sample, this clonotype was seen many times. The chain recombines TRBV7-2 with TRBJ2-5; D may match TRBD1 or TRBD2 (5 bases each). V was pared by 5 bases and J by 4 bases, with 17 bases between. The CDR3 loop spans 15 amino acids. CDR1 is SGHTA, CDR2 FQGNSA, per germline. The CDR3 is CASSPWDGPGETQYF. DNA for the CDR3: TGTGCCAGCAGCCCCTGGGACGGCCCCGGAGAGACCCAGTACTTC.

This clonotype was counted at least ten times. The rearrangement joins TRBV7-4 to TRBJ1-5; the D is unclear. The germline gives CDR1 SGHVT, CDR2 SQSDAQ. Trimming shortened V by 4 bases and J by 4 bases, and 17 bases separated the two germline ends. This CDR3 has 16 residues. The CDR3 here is CASSCQSEIINQPQHF. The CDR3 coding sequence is TGTGCCAGCAGCTGTCAGTCTGAGATAATAAATCAGCCCCAGCATTTT.